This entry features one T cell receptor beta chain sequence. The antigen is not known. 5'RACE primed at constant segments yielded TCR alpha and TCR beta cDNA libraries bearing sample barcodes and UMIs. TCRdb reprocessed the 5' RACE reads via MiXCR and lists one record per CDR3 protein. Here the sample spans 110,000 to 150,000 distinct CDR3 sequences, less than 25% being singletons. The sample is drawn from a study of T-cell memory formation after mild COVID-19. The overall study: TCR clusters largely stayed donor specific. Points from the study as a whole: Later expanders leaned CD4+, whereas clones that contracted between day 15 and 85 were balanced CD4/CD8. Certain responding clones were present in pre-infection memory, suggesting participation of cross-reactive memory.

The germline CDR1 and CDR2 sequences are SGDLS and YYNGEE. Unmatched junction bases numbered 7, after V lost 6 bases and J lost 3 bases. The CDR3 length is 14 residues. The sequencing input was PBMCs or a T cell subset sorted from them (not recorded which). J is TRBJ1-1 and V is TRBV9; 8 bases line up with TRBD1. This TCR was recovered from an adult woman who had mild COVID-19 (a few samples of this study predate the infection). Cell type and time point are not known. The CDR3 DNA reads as TGTGCCAGCAACCGACAGGGGTGGGACACTGAAGCTTTCTTT. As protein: CASNRQGWDTEAFF.